These 3 T cell receptor beta chains were all obtained from the same sample, sequenced in a study of early T cells in non-severe SARS-CoV-2 infection. MiXCR, applied by TCRdb to the 5' RACE reads, yields one record per CDR3 protein. This sample has over 30,000 distinct CDR3 sequences, with 4.7% found just once. The sequencing sample was made of whole blood. All receptors come from an adult who was a healthcare worker with PCR-confirmed SARS-CoV-2 infection or an uninfected control (not recorded which).

Only a few counts were recorded for this clonotype. This sequence joins TRBV7-2 and TRBJ2-3; TRBD2 is a possible D gene (7 bases). The ends were cut back, 6 bases at V and 1 base at J, with 14 bases in the middle. The CDR3 is 15 residues long. Per the germline V gene, CDR1 is SGHTA and CDR2 is FQGNSA. The CDR3 reads CASRGGAHGTDTQYF. The CDR3 bases are TGTGCCAGCAGGGGGGGGGCGCATGGCACAGATACGCAGTATTTT. The full variable domain, its missing parts supplied by reference TRBV7-2 and TRBJ2-3, is GAGVSQSPSNKVTEKGKDVELRCDPISGHTALYWYRQSLGQGLEFLIYFQGNSAPDKSGLPSDRFSAERTGGSVSTLTIQRTQQEDSAVYLCASRGGAHGTDTQYFGPGTRLTVL.

This clonotype occurred many times. The J gene is TRBJ2-5, the V gene TRBV5-1, with TRBD2 identical over 15 bases. This CDR3 is built from 17 residues. Per germline, CDR1 SGHRS and CDR2 YFSETQ. Trimming cost V 4 bases and J 2 bases; bases outside gene matches: 6. DNA for the CDR3: TGCGCCAGCAGCCACGGACTAGCGGGGGGGACGCAAGAGACCCAGTACTTC. It translates to CASSHGLAGGTQETQYF.

This chain uses TRBV14 with TRBJ2-5; 7 bases map to TRBD1. The CDR3 contains 13 residues. V lost 3 bases, J lost 9 bases, and 7 bases stayed unmatched. In germline, CDR1 is SGHDN, CDR2 FVKESK. CDR3 amino acids: CASSQRTGIPQYF. The DNA of the CDR3 is TGTGCCAGCAGCCAGCGGACAGGAATCCCCCAGTACTTC.